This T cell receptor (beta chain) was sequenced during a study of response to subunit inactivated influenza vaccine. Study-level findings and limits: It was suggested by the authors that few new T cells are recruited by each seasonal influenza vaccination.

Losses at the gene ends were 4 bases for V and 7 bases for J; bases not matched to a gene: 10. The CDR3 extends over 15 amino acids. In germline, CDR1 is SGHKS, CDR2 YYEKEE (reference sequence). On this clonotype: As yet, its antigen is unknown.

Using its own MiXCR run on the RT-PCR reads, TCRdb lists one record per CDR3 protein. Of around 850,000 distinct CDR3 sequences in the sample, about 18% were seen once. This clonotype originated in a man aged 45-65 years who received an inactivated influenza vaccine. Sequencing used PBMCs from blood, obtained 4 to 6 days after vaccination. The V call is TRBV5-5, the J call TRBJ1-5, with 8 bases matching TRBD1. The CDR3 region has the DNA TGTGCCAGCAGCCGTACTGGACAGGGAGGGCAGCCCCAGCATTTT. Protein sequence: CASSRTGQGGQPQHF. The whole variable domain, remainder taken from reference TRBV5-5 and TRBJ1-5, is DAGVTQSPTHLIKTRGQQVTLRCSPISGHKSVSWYQQVLGQGPQFIFQYYEKEERGRGNFPDRFSARQFPNYSSELNVNALLLGDSALYLCASSRTGQGGQPQHFGDGTRLSIL.